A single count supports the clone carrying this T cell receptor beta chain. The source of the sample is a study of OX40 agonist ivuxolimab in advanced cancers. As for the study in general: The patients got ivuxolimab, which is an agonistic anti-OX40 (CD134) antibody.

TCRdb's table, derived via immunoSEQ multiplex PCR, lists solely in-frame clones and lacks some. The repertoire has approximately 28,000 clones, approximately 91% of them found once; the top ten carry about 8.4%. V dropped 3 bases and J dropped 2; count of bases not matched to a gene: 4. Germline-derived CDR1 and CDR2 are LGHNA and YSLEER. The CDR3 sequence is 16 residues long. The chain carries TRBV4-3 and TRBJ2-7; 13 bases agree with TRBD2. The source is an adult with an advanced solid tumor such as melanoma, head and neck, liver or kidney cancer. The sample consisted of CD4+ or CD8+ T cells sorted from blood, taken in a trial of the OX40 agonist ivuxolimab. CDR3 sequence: CASSQGTSGVPYEQYF. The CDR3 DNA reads TGCGCCAGCAGCCAGGGGACTAGCGGGGTCCCCTACGAGCAGTACTTC.